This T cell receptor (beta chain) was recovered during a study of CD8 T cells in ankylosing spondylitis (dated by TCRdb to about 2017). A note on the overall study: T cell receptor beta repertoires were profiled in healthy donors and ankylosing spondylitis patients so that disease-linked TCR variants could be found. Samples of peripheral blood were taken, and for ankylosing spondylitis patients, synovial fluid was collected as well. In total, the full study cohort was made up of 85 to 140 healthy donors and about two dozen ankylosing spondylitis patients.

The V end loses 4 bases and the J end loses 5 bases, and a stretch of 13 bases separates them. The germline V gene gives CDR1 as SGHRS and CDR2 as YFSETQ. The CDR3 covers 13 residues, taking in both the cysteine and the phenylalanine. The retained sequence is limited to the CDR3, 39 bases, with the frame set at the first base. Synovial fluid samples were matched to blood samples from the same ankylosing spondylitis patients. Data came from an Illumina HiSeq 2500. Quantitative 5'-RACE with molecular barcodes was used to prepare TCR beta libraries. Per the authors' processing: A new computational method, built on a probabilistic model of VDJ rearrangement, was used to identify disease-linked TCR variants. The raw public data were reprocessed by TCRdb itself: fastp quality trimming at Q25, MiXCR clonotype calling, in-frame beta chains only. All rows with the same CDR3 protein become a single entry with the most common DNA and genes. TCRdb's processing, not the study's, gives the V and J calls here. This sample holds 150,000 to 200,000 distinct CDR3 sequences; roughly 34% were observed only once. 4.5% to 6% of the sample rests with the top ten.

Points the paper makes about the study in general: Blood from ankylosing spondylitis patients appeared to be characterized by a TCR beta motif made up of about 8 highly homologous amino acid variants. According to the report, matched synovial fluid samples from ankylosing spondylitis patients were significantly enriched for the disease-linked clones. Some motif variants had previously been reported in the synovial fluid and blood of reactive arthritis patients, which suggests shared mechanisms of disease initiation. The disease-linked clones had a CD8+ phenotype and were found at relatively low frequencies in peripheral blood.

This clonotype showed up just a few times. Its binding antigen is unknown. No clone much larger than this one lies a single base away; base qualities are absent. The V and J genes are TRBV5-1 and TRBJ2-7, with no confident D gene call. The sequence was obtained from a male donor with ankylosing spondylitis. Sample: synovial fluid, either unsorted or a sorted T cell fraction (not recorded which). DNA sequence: TGCGCCAGCAGCCCGGAGAATGGCCACGAGCAGTACTTC. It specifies CASSPENGHEQYF.